This entry lists 14 T cell receptor beta chains sequenced from one sample in a study of shared clonotypes between healthy human individuals. Libraries were prepared by immunoSEQ multiplex PCR; TCRdb keeps only in-frame clonotypes and omits some of them. The table lists about 2.4 million clones, roughly 93% of them singletons. The sample consisted of naive CD4+ T cells from PBMCs. As to subset: CD45RA+ positively selected. Receptors were obtained from a young man in good health. Some clones in this sample may be carry-over from other donors' samples.

This rearrangement joins TRBV7-3 to TRBJ1-1; weak D call: TRBD1 (5 bases). The CDR3 sequence is 14 residues long. The germline V gene has CDR1 SGHTA and CDR2 FQGTGA. V gave up 5 bases and J gave up 8 bases, with 18 bases separating them. CDR3 nucleotides: TGTGCCAGCAGCCCGACAATCACAGGATCCGAAGCTTTCTTT. Translating gives CASSPTITGSEAFF. The whole variable domain, filled in from reference TRBV7-3 and TRBJ1-1, reads GAGVSQTPSNKVTEKGKYVELRCDPISGHTALYWYRQSLGQGPEFLIYFQGTGAADDSGLPNDRFFAVRPEGSVSTLKIQRTERGDSAVYLCASSPTITGSEAFFGQGTRLTVV.

V is TRBV6-6 and J is TRBJ2-7; D not certain. Trimming pared 0 bases from V and 4 bases from J, leaving 7 bases between. This CDR3 contains 13 residues. The germline gives CDR1 MNHNY, CDR2 SVGAGI (reference sequence). CDR3 amino acids: CASSYSEWYEQYF. The CDR3 coding sequence is TGTGCCAGCAGTTACTCGGAGTGGTACGAGCAGTACTTC.

This CDR3 is CASSLVVGQGGEQFF. The DNA for the CDR3 is TGCGCCAGCAGCTTGGTTGTGGGACAGGGGGGTGAGCAGTTCTTC. The chain uses TRBV5-1 and TRBJ2-1, with 11 nucleotides matching TRBD1. This CDR3 spans 15 amino acids. In germline, CDR1 is SGHRS, CDR2 YFSETQ. The trim removed 0 bases at V and 9 bases at J, leaving 5 bases unmatched.

The J gene is TRBJ1-2, the V gene TRBV2, with a possible D match to TRBD1 (5 bases). This CDR3 spans 14 amino acids. V lost 0 bases and J 4 bases, leaving 9 bases between the germline ends. Germline lookup yields CDR1 SNHLY and CDR2 FYNNEI. Here the CDR3 DNA reads TGTGCCAGCAGTGAAGCACAGGCTGGCTATGGCTACACCTTC. The encoded protein is CASSEAQAGYGYTF.

The rearrangement uses TRBV4-2 and TRBJ1-5, with TRBD1 as a possible D gene (6 bases). Germline V CDR1 and CDR2: LGHNA, YNFKEQ. The length of the CDR3 is 17 residues. Trimming took 1 base from V and 5 from J, leaving 18 bases between them. The CDR3 spells CASSQVGSGGGDQPQHF. The CDR3 DNA reads TGTGCCAGCAGCCAAGTGGGGTCGGGGGGCGGTGATCAGCCCCAGCATTTT.

This chain connects TRBV6-1 to TRBJ2-7; 10 bases map to TRBD1. The CDR3 is 17 residues long. Germline CDR1 reads MNHNS; CDR2 reads SASEGT. V dropped 1 base and J dropped 6; count of bases not matched to a gene: 12. CDR3 sequence (DNA): TGTGCCAGCAGTGAAGACAAGGGGGGACAGGGGTCGGGCGAGCAGTACTTC. Its protein is CASSEDKGGQGSGEQYF.

As for this clone: Different DNA sequences within this sample yield the same CDR3. This rearrangement joins TRBV30 to TRBJ2-1; no definite D call. Germline CDR1 GTSNPN, CDR2 SVGIG (reference sequence). The V and J ends lost 2 bases and 0 bases respectively, with 8 bases between them. The CDR3 sequence is 14 residues long. Here the CDR3 DNA reads TGTGCCTGGAGTTCGGTAAGCTCCTACAATGAGCAGTTCTTC. Translating gives CAWSSVSSYNEQFF.

The J gene is TRBJ2-3, the V gene TRBV19; D remains unclear. This CDR3 has 17 amino acids. V lost 3 bases and J lost 2, with 18 bases in between. Germline CDR1 LNHDA, CDR2 SQIVND (reference sequence). The CDR3, as DNA: TGTGCCAGTAGTATTTTTTTACGGGCAGCCTCCACAGATACGCAGTATTTT. This codes for CASSIFLRAASTDTQYF.

The chain uses TRBV28 and TRBJ1-2; D not resolved. The germline gives CDR1 MDHEN, CDR2 SYDVKM. Between the trimmed V and J ends, which lost 8 bases and 5 bases, there was a span of 12 bases. This CDR3 has 12 amino acids. The chain's CDR3 is CASRAMGYGYTF. The CDR3 coding sequence is TGTGCCAGCCGAGCGATGGGGTATGGCTACACCTTC.

The chain links TRBV27 to TRBJ1-3; the D gene is possibly TRBD1 (5 bases). V shed 8 bases and J shed 0 bases, with 11 bases lying between them. Germline V CDR1 and CDR2: MNHEY, SMNVEV (reference sequence). This CDR3 is built from 14 residues. The CDR3 region has the DNA TGTGCCAGCCGACAGTTAACCTCTGGAAACACCATATATTTT. As protein: CASRQLTSGNTIYF.

DNA for the CDR3: TGTGCCAGCAGCCCCCGAAATAGCGGGAGAATCAACGAGCAGTACTTC. Its translation is CASSPRNSGRINEQYF. V usage is TRBV7-8 and J usage is TRBJ2-7, with TRBD2 matching 9 bases. CDR3 length: 16 amino acids. Germline V gene sequence: CDR1 SGHVS, CDR2 FQNEAQ. With 5 bases clipped from V and 5 bases from J, the junction kept 13 bases outside the gene matches.

V and J are TRBV27 and TRBJ2-1; 16 positions match TRBD2. Germline CDR1 is MNHEY and CDR2 is SMNVEV (reference sequence). V lost 8 bases to trimming and J lost 1 base; unmatched junction nucleotides: 5. This CDR3 region has 17 residues. The CDR3 bases are TGTGCCAGCGGGGGACTAGCGGGAGGGCCTTCCTACAATGAGCAGTTCTTC. It is translated as CASGGLAGGPSYNEQFF.

CDR3 DNA sequence: TGTGCCAGCAGCCTAAGACTAGCGGGAGGAGGGTACGAGCAGTACTTC. Protein: CASSLRLAGGGYEQYF. V gene TRBV4-2 combines with J gene TRBJ2-7; TRBD2 agrees at 13 bases. CDR1 LGHNA and CDR2 YNFKEQ come from the germline V gene. Unmatched junction bases numbered 7, after V lost 4 bases and J lost 4 bases. The CDR3 is made up of 16 amino acids.

This chain links TRBV7-3 with TRBJ2-3; no clear D gene. Germline V lookup: CDR1 SGHTA, CDR2 FQGTGA. CDR3 length: 13 residues. V was pared by 1 base and J by 6 bases, with 8 bases between. CDR3 amino acids: CASSLRYRDTQYF. In DNA form, the CDR3 reads TGTGCCAGCAGCTTAAGGTATCGGGATACGCAGTATTTT.